This T cell receptor (beta chain) was documented in a study of blood T cell repertoires in COVID-19. Study-level information: From the United States, Italy and Spain came samples of acute and convalescent COVID-19.

Adults between roughly 18 and 100 years of age took part from under 30 US areas. In the study's own analysis: How many nucleated cells were present was estimated from reference gene primer amplification. Repertoires were generated with immunoSEQ multiplex PCR, while TCRdb's copy carries only in-frame clones and drops some. That table supplies the V and J calls and clone size; D and trimming were determined from the DNA. The profile shows 150,000 to 200,000 clones, 80% to 90% of them singletons. Germline CDR1 is MNHNS and CDR2 is SASEGT. V gave up 1 base and J gave up 5 bases; unmatched junction bases: 6. The CDR3 covers 15 residues.

Sample: PBMCs or T cells enriched from blood (not recorded which). The receptor was isolated from a woman younger than 35 who had recovered from COVID-19. This chain links TRBV6-1 with TRBJ2-5, with 8 bases matching TRBD2. CDR3 sequence (DNA): TGTGCCAGCAGTGAAGTAGCGGGGATTTCGGAGACCCAGTACTTC. Residues: CASSEVAGISETQYF.